The next 17 T cell receptor beta chains were all read from a single sample in a study of cytomegalovirus exposure and HLA in healthy donors. PCR employed 60 Vbeta and 13 Jbeta primers. Produced via immunoSEQ multiplex PCR; TCRdb's table is partial and in-frame only. The sample shows some 190,000 clones, 9.5% of them seen only once. Sequencing was carried out using PBMCs. These TCRs come from a woman aged 25 to 39 in good health and CMV-seropositive.

This clone was counted between two and nine times. The V call is TRBV7-2, the J call TRBJ2-7; a weak D match, TRBD2 (6 bases). Trimming left V 5 bases short and J 5 bases short, with 16 bases between. Germline V CDR1 and CDR2: SGHTA, FQGNSA. The CDR3 contains 14 residues. DNA for the CDR3: TGTGCCAGCAGCCTAACTAGCAATTCCCACGAGCAGTACTTC. It codes for CASSLTSNSHEQYF. Using reference TRBV7-2 and TRBJ2-7 for the parts outside the CDR3, the full variable domain is GAGVSQSPSNKVTEKGKDVELRCDPISGHTALYWYRQSLGQGLEFLIYFQGNSAPDKSGLPSDRFSAERTGGSVSTLTIQRTQQEDSAVYLCASSLTSNSHEQYFGPGTRLTVT.

The V and J genes are TRBV4-1 and TRBJ2-7; TRBD2 matches 9 bases. V lost 0 bases and J lost 2; bases outside the gene matches: 2. The CDR3 is 15 amino acids. The germline gives CDR1 MGHRA, CDR2 YSYEKL. The CDR3 here is CASSQEASGTYEQYF. The CDR3, as DNA: TGCGCCAGCAGCCAAGAAGCTAGCGGGACCTACGAGCAGTACTTC.

This chain connects TRBV11-2 to TRBJ2-1; 7 bases fit TRBD2. This CDR3 has 17 amino acids. CDR1 and CDR2 (germline): SGHAT, FQNNGV. V lost 5 bases, J lost 4 bases, and 14 bases stayed unmatched. CDR3 sequence reads: CASSTRRAGAGYNEQFF. As DNA, the CDR3 is TGTGCCAGCAGCACCAGACGAGCAGGAGCGGGGTACAATGAGCAGTTCTTC.

This clone has just a few counts. V gene TRBV20-1 combines with J gene TRBJ2-2; D remains unclear. Germline V lookup: CDR1 DFQATT, CDR2 SNEGSKA (reference sequence). V dropped 4 bases and J dropped 3 bases, with 3 bases sitting between them. The CDR3 spans 11 residues. The CDR3 is CSAIDTGELFF. The CDR3 nucleotides are TGCAGTGCTATAGACACCGGGGAGCTGTTTTTT.

In its sample, this clone was seen a few times. This chain uses TRBV11-2 with TRBJ2-3; D is undetermined. The V end was cut by 3 bases, the J end by 3 bases, with 10 bases between. CDR3 size: 14 residues. Looked up from germline, CDR1 is SGHAT and CDR2 is FQNNGV. CDR3 loop: CASSFGQQTDTQYF. CDR3 nucleotide sequence: TGTGCCAGCAGCTTTGGGCAACAGACAGATACGCAGTATTTT.

This clone has just a few counts. CDR3 in amino acids: CASSPLRDRYTDTQYF. The CDR3 DNA reads as TGTGCCAGCAGCCCTCTCCGGGACAGATACACAGATACGCAGTATTTT. The V and J genes are TRBV5-5 and TRBJ2-3; 7 nucleotides agree with TRBD1. CDR3 length: 16 amino acids. V lost 4 bases and J lost 2; bases outside the gene matches: 10. Germline lookup yields CDR1 SGHKS and CDR2 YYEKEE (reference sequence). The whole variable domain, remainder taken from reference TRBV5-5 and TRBJ2-3, is DAGVTQSPTHLIKTRGQQVTLRCSPISGHKSVSWYQQVLGQGPQFIFQYYEKEERGRGNFPDRFSARQFPNYSSELNVNALLLGDSALYLCASSPLRDRYTDTQYFGPGTRLTVL.

This clone appeared a few times. V usage is TRBV6-1 and J usage is TRBJ2-7; D uncertain. V lost 6 bases and J 4 bases, leaving 10 bases between the germline ends. From germline, CDR1 is MNHNS and CDR2 SASEGT. The CDR3 length is 12 residues. Written as DNA, the CDR3 is TGTGCCAGCAGCGCCGTCGGGTACGAGCAGTACTTC. Its translation is CASSAVGYEQYF.

This chain connects TRBV15 to TRBJ2-2; unclear D gene. This CDR3 region has 12 residues. Deletions cut 0 bases from V and 8 bases from J, with 4 bases between. CDR1 and CDR2 from the germline V gene are LNHNV and YYDKDF (reference sequence). DNA for the CDR3: TGTGCCACCAGCAGAGATTCAGGGGAGCTGTTTTTT. It yields the protein CATSRDSGELFF. The full variable domain, in which reference TRBV15 and TRBJ2-2 provide the parts outside the CDR3, is DAMVIQNPRYQVTQFGKPVTLSCSQTLNHNVMYWYQQKSSQAPKLLFHYYDKDFNNEADTPDNFQSRRPNTSFCFLDIRSPGLGDTAMYLCATSRDSGELFFGEGSRLTVL.

This chain connects TRBV7-6 to TRBJ2-5, with 14 nucleotides matching TRBD2. CDR1 SGHVS and CDR2 FNYEAQ come from the germline V gene. This CDR3 spans 20 amino acids. V shed 5 bases and J 4 bases; nucleotides not matched to a gene: 18. In DNA, the CDR3 is TGTGCCAGCAGCAAACGTGGGACTAGCGGGAGTTGGGGCAGGGGAGAGACCCAGTACTTC. Residues: CASSKRGTSGSWGRGETQYF.

This chain connects TRBV18 to TRBJ1-2; D not certain. Trimming cost V 2 bases and J 6 bases, with 13 bases left between them. Germline-derived CDR1 and CDR2 are KGHSH and LQKENI. CDR3 length: 14 amino acids. In DNA form, the CDR3 reads TGTGCCAGCTCACCAAGTCAACAGCCGAATGGCTACACCTTC. Encoded protein: CASSPSQQPNGYTF.

The V and J genes are TRBV2 and TRBJ1-1; D unresolved. Trimming shortened V by 6 bases and J by 5 bases, and 10 bases separated the two germline ends. CDR3 length equals 12 residues. Germline CDR1 is SNHLY and CDR2 is FYNNEI. The CDR3 DNA reads as TGTGCCAGCAGCCGGGAGAGGACTGAAGCTTTCTTT. Protein: CASSRERTEAFF.

In its sample, this clone was seen a few times. The CDR3: CASSPGGHEQYF. In nucleotides, the CDR3 is TGTGCCAGCAGCCCAGGGGGTCACGAGCAGTACTTC. This chain joins TRBV9 and TRBJ2-7; 7 nucleotides align to TRBD1. V lost 4 bases and J lost 5; bases outside the gene matches: 3. Germline V lookup: CDR1 SGDLS, CDR2 YYNGEE. There are 12 residues in the CDR3.

This clone was observed once. V and J are TRBV5-1 and TRBJ2-5; 8 nucleotides agree with TRBD2. The CDR3 contains 16 residues. Germline V gene lookup returns CDR1 SGHRS and CDR2 YFSETQ. Trimming took 2 bases from V and 4 from J; bases not matched to a gene: 10. The CDR3 bases are TGCGCCAGCAGCTTTCGAGGGGTAGCGGGAAGAGAGACCCAGTACTTC. This translates into CASSFRGVAGRETQYF.

This clone has more than one count but fewer than ten. V usage is TRBV5-8 and J usage is TRBJ1-1; 7 nucleotides align to TRBD1. This CDR3 has 15 amino acids. Per the germline V gene, CDR1 is SGHTS and CDR2 is YDEGEE. The trim removed 2 bases at V and 8 bases at J, leaving 12 bases unmatched. CDR3 sequence: CASSFPRGVGLEAFF. For the CDR3, the DNA is TGTGCCAGCAGCTTCCCCAGGGGGGTGGGTTTGGAAGCTTTCTTT. The entire variable domain, with the rest obtained from reference TRBV5-8 and TRBJ1-1, is as follows: EAGVTQSPTHLIKTRGQQATLRCSPISGHTSVYWYQQALGLGLQFLLWYDEGEERNRGNFPPRFSGRQFPNYSSELNVNALELEDSALYLCASSFPRGVGLEAFFGQGTRLTVV.

This clone was found a few times. This rearrangement joins TRBV7-2 to TRBJ2-7; no reliable D call. CDR3 length: 12 amino acids. Trimming took 3 bases from V and 5 from J, leaving 8 bases between them. Looked up from germline, CDR1 is SGHTA and CDR2 is FQGNSA. The CDR3 DNA is TGTGCCAGCAGCTTCTCCACAAACGAGCAGTACTTC. Protein: CASSFSTNEQYF. Looking up the rest from reference TRBV7-2 and TRBJ2-7 gives the full variable domain: GAGVSQSPSNKVTEKGKDVELRCDPISGHTALYWYRQSLGQGLEFLIYFQGNSAPDKSGLPSDRFSAERTGGSVSTLTIQRTQQEDSAVYLCASSFSTNEQYFGPGTRLTVT.

This clone showed up just a few times. The V gene is TRBV6-1, the J gene TRBJ1-1; 10 bases match TRBD1. The V segment lost 2 bases and the J segment 5 bases; nucleotides outside the gene matches: 2. Germline V gene sequence: CDR1 MNHNS, CDR2 SASEGT. This CDR3 region has 14 residues. The CDR3 DNA is TGTGCCAGCAGTGAAACGGGACAGGGGACTGAAGCTTTCTTT. Amino acid sequence: CASSETGQGTEAFF.

This rearrangement joins TRBV7-8 to TRBJ2-5, with a possible D match to TRBD1 (5 bases). This CDR3 comprises 16 residues. Germline CDR1 SGHVS, CDR2 FQNEAQ. Trimming removed 2 bases at V and 1 base at J, with 14 bases between. CDR3 sequence (DNA): TGTGCCAGCAGCTTATTCGGGTGGGGCACCCAAGAGACCCAGTACTTC. Protein sequence: CASSLFGWGTQETQYF.